The 5 T cell receptor beta chains reported below all come from one sample, sequenced in a study of T-cell reconstitution after alpha-beta-depleted transplantation in children. A library of TCRbeta sequences, prepared with unique molecular identifiers, was generated. From the PCR reads, TCRdb called clonotypes with MiXCR, one entry per CDR3 protein. The sample has some 95,000 distinct CDR3 sequences, 23% seen once. Sequenced here: PBMCs, sampled before TCRalphabeta/CD19-depleted stem cell transplant. These TCRs come from a boy aged 2 to 10 with acute lymphoblastic leukemia, due to receive a stem cell transplant.

The chain is built from TRBV20-1 and TRBJ2-3, with D possibly being TRBD1 (5 bases). CDR3 size: 12 residues. Germline V gene sequence: CDR1 DFQATT, CDR2 SNEGSKA (reference sequence). V dropped 6 bases and J dropped 7 bases, with 14 bases sitting between them. CDR3 loop: CSAPDNSNTQYF. In nucleotides, the CDR3 is TGCAGTGCGCCGGACAACTCCAATACGCAGTATTTT.

This clonotype was seen repeatedly, ten times or more. The V call is TRBV30, the J call TRBJ2-2, with unresolved D. The CDR3 is 14 residues long. V was cut by 3 bases and J by 5 bases, with 13 bases left in between. Germline V gene data show CDR1 as GTSNPN and CDR2 as SVGIG (reference sequence). The CDR3 bases are TGTGCCTGGAGCGGAGAAAGATATACCGGGGAGCTGTTTTTT. It is translated as CAWSGERYTGELFF.

This clonotype was counted only a few times. This chain uses TRBV7-7 with TRBJ1-1, with a possible D match to TRBD1 (6 bases). This CDR3 comprises 13 residues. With 5 bases removed from V and 8 bases from J, the gap between germline ends came to 15 bases. Per germline, CDR1 SSHAT and CDR2 FNYEAQ (reference sequence). For the CDR3, the DNA is TGTGCCAGCAGCCCCGACAGGCTCGGAGAAGCTTTCTTT. It yields the protein CASSPDRLGEAFF.

The rearrangement joins TRBV20-1 to TRBJ2-7; the match to TRBD2 covers 10 bases. J lost 0 bases, V lost 3 bases, and 14 bases had no gene match. There are 18 residues in the CDR3. Germline-derived CDR1 and CDR2 are DFQATT and SNEGSKA (reference sequence). The CDR3 protein is CSASAGLDSGRSSYEQYF. The CDR3 bases are TGCAGTGCTAGCGCTGGCCTTGATAGCGGGAGGAGCTCCTACGAGCAGTACTTC.

This clonotype appeared many times. The chain is built from TRBV5-1 and TRBJ1-2, with D maybe TRBD1 (5 bases). V lost 1 base, J lost 3 bases, and 13 bases lay in between. The CDR3 length is 15 residues. CDR1 and CDR2 from the germline V gene are SGHRS and YFSETQ. CDR3 nucleotides: TGCGCCAGCAGCTTGCGGCAGGAAGGGGACTATGGCTACACCTTC. Encoded protein: CASSLRQEGDYGYTF.